These 15 T cell receptor beta chains share one sample of origin, sequenced in a study of early T cells in non-severe SARS-CoV-2 infection. TCRdb reprocessed the 5' RACE reads with MiXCR, giving one entry per CDR3 protein. This sample has 75,000 or so distinct CDR3 sequences, with about an eighth found just once. Sequencing was done on a sample of whole blood. These receptors originate from an adult who was a healthcare worker with PCR-confirmed SARS-CoV-2 infection or an uninfected control (not recorded which).

This chain links TRBV10-2 with TRBJ1-6, with 8 nucleotides matching TRBD1. Germline V gene data show CDR1 as WSHSY and CDR2 as SAAADI. Germline trimming cut 6 bases from V and 6 bases from J; bases unmatched to any gene: 7. This CDR3 has 15 residues. CDR3 coding DNA: TGCGCCAGCAGCCCTCAGGGGGCCATTAATTCACCCCTCCACTTT. It codes for CASSPQGAINSPLHF.

This clonotype has at least ten counts. V is TRBV24-1 and J is TRBJ2-3; D is uncertain. Per germline, CDR1 KGHDR and CDR2 SFDVKD. Trimming pared 0 bases from V and 0 bases from J, leaving 15 bases between. The CDR3 length is 18 residues. The CDR3 protein is CATSDLYPSEGSTDTQYF. CDR3 coding DNA: TGTGCCACCAGTGATTTGTACCCCTCCGAAGGGAGCACAGATACGCAGTATTTT.

J is TRBJ2-5 and V is TRBV6-1; 8 bases match TRBD2. The CDR3 totals 15 residues. J lost 5 bases, V lost 6 bases, and 11 bases had no gene match. The V gene's germline CDR1 is MNHNS and CDR2 SASEGT. CDR3 loop: CASRHQREYMETQYF. In DNA, the CDR3 is TGTGCCAGCAGGCACCAGCGGGAGTACATGGAGACCCAGTACTTC.

In this sample, this clonotype turned up many times. The chain uses TRBV11-1 and TRBJ2-1; D unclear. V gave up 4 bases and J gave up 5 bases, with 6 bases separating them. The CDR3 runs 12 residues. Germline CDR1 SGHAT, CDR2 FQDESV (reference sequence). For the CDR3, the DNA is TGTGCCAGCAGCTCCACGAACAATGAGCAGTTCTTC. It codes for CASSSTNNEQFF. The variable domain in full, with the rest retrieved from reference TRBV11-1 and TRBJ2-1, is EAEVAQSPRYKITEKSQAVAFWCDPISGHATLYWYRQILGQGPELLVQFQDESVVDDSQLPKDRFSAERLKGVDSTLKIQPAELGDSAMYLCASSSTNNEQFFGPGTRLTVL.

The V gene is TRBV6-4, the J gene TRBJ2-1; D gene ambiguous. CDR3 length: 15 residues. In germline, CDR1 is MRHNA, CDR2 SNTAGT. Trimming removed 6 bases at V and 2 bases at J, with 14 bases between. CDR3 protein: CASSSGSYPYNEQFF. As DNA, the CDR3 is TGTGCCAGCAGCTCTGGGTCTTACCCCTACAATGAGCAGTTCTTC.

The chain recombines TRBV6-2 or TRBV6-3 with TRBJ2-2; 7 bases fit TRBD1. Germline V lookup: CDR1 MNHEY, CDR2 SVGEGT. The CDR3 spans 15 residues. Trimming removed 8 bases from V and 3 bases from J; junction bases left unmatched: 9. The CDR3 spells CASGPGTAHTGELFF. The CDR3 DNA sequence: TGTGCCAGCGGTCCCGGGACAGCCCACACCGGGGAGCTGTTTTTT.

CDR3 in DNA: TGTGCCAGCAGTCCCGGGTCTTTCCTCCCAGGGTCGTACTTC. It specifies CASSPGSFLPGSYF. The chain carries TRBV28 and TRBJ2-7; D perhaps matches TRBD1 (5 bases). The CDR3 extends over 14 amino acids. V lost 5 bases, J lost 12 bases, and 23 bases lay in between. Germline V gene lookup returns CDR1 MDHEN and CDR2 SYDVKM.

This clonotype turned up a few times. The chain couples TRBV6-1 to TRBJ2-7, with D perhaps matching TRBD1 (6 bases). CDR3 length equals 17 residues. Trimming removed 9 bases at V and 0 bases at J, with 24 bases between. Germline-derived CDR1 and CDR2 are MNHNS and SASEGT. CDR3: CASTTPGTFYNSYEQYF. The CDR3 DNA follows: TGTGCCAGTACAACCCCGGGGACATTTTATAACTCCTACGAGCAGTACTTC.

This clonotype has a count of ten or more. The V gene is TRBV5-6, the J gene TRBJ2-4, with D possibly TRBD2 on 5 matching bases. This CDR3 spans 13 amino acids. V lost 3 bases and J 9 bases, leaving 13 bases between the germline ends. Germline values: CDR1 SGHDT, CDR2 YYEEEE. CDR3 sequence (DNA): TGTGCCAGCAGCTCCGAGAGCCGGGGCATTCAGTACTTC. Residues: CASSSESRGIQYF.

In this sample, this clonotype turned up many times. The rearrangement uses TRBV4-1 and TRBJ2-1, with D possibly being TRBD1 (7 bases). Trimming stripped 0 bases from V and 12 bases from J, with 18 bases between. The germline V gene encodes CDR1 MGHRA and CDR2 YSYEKL. CDR3 length: 15 residues. The CDR3: CASSQDVAGGRSQFF. In DNA, the CDR3 is TGCGCCAGCAGCCAAGATGTAGCAGGGGGGAGATCGCAGTTCTTC.

This clonotype occurred a few times. The chain has TRBV18 and TRBJ1-1; the D is unclear. The CDR3 loop spans 12 amino acids. The V end lost 0 bases, the J end lost 1 base, and 0 bases lay between the germline ends. Germline V lookup: CDR1 KGHSH, CDR2 LQKENI. CDR3 DNA sequence: TGTGCCAGCTCACCACCGAACACTGAAGCTTTCTTT. Translation gives CASSPPNTEAFF.

At least ten counts were recorded for this clonotype. This chain connects TRBV3-1 to TRBJ2-2, with 7 positions matching TRBD1. V shed 1 base and J 1 base; nucleotides not matched to a gene: 6. CDR1 LGHDT and CDR2 YNNKEL come from the germline V gene (reference sequence). The CDR3 loop spans 17 amino acids. The CDR3: CASSQAGNRGNTGELFF. The CDR3 region has the DNA TGTGCCAGCAGCCAAGCCGGGAACAGGGGGAACACCGGGGAGCTGTTTTTT.

This rearrangement joins TRBV15 to TRBJ1-2; TRBD1 matches at 7 bases. Trimming cost V 8 bases and J 4 bases; bases outside gene matches: 7. The CDR3 runs to 13 residues. Per the germline V gene, CDR1 is LNHNV and CDR2 is YYDKDF (reference sequence). In nucleotides, the CDR3 is TGTGCCACCGCGGAGGGACAGTCCTATGGCTACACCTTC. This translates into CATAEGQSYGYTF.

This clonotype was recorded many times. The rearrangement joins TRBV30 to TRBJ2-7; D is uncertain. There are 12 residues in the CDR3. The germline gives CDR1 GTSNPN, CDR2 SVGIG (reference sequence). V lost 5 bases, J lost 3 bases, and 11 bases lay in between. The CDR3 protein is CAWGGAVYEQYF. In DNA form, the CDR3 reads TGTGCCTGGGGCGGAGCCGTCTACGAGCAGTACTTC. Looking up the rest from reference TRBV30 and TRBJ2-7 gives the full variable domain: SQTIHQWPATLVQPVGSPLSLECTVEGTSNPNLYWYRQAAGRGLQLLFYSVGIGQISSEVPQNLSASRPQDRQFILSSKKLLLSDSGFYLCAWGGAVYEQYFGPGTRLTVT.

This clonotype showed up many times. The chain has TRBV5-5 and TRBJ2-1; D remains unclear. The germline V gene has CDR1 SGHKS and CDR2 YYEKEE (reference sequence). The CDR3 consists of 16 residues. V shed 1 base and J shed 2 bases, with 13 bases lying between them. CDR3 sequence: CASSLTSSRTYNEQFF. CDR3 in DNA: TGTGCCAGCAGCTTGACCTCAAGCCGAACCTACAATGAGCAGTTCTTC.